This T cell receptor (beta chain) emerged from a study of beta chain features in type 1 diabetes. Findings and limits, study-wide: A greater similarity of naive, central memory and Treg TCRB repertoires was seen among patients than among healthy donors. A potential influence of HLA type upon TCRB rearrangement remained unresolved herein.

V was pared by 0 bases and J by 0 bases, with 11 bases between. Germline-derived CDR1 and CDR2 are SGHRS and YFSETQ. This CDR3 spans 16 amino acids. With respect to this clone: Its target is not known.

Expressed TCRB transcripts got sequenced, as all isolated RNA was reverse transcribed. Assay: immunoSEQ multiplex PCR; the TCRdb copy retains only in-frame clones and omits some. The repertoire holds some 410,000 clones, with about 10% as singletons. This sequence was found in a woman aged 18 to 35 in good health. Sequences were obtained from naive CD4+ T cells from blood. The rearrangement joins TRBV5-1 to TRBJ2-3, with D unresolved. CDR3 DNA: TGCGCCAGCAGCTTGGGACACGAGATTAGCACAGATACGCAGTATTTT. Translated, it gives CASSLGHEISTDTQYF.